Listed below are T cell receptor beta chains from one sample, sequenced in a study of post-analysis software for immune sequencing data. Each CDR3 protein is one row after TCRdb ran MiXCR on the PCR reads. The sample includes roughly 800,000 distinct CDR3 sequences, roughly half seen only once; the top ten take approximately 4.5%. Sequenced sample: blood. All receptors come from a girl aged 10 to 17 with multiple sclerosis. Both conserved end residues are part of each CDR3. D genes are given only for firm matches. The size entry is marked missing in some rows and otherwise reads once, few, many or a size class.

abundance | d_gene | j_gene | v_gene | CDR3nt | CDR3aa
. | . | TRBJ2-7 | TRBV10-3 | TGTGCCATCATGGGAGCGACAAACTCCTACGAGCAGTACTTC | CAIMGATNSYEQYF
once | TRBD1 | TRBJ1-1 | TRBV27 | TGTGCCAGCAGTTTTGGGACAGGGAGCACTGAAGCTTTCTTT | CASSFGTGSTEAFF
. | . | TRBJ2-1 | TRBV5-6 | TGTGCCAGCAGCTTGGCGGGAGCTAGCGAGTACAATGAGCAGTTCTTC | CASSLAGASEYNEQFF
. | . | TRBJ2-7 | TRBV5-1 | TGCGCCAGCGCAGCAGGGGCAACCCTCGGGGCGTCCTACGAGCAGTACTTC | CASAAGATLGASYEQYF
few | . | TRBJ1-2 | TRBV4-1 | TGCGCCAGCAGCCACGAGACAGCTCGGGTAGGAGGCTACACCTTC | CASSHETARVGGYTF
. | . | TRBJ1-1 | TRBV7-6 | TGTGCCAGCAGCTTAGGCGGGGGACAGAACACTGAAGCTTTCTTT | CASSLGGGQNTEAFF
. | TRBD1 | TRBJ2-5 | TRBV6-1 | TGTGCCAGCGCGGGGACAGGGCTTCGGGAGCAGTACTTC | CASAGTGLREQYF
. | . | TRBJ2-7 | TRBV12-3/TRBV12-4 | TGTGCCAGCAGGACCACACCCTACGAGCAGTACTTC | CASRTTPYEQYF
. | TRBD1 | TRBJ2-7 | TRBV7-3 | TGTGCCAGCAGCCAATCGACAGGGGCCGAGCAGTACTTC | CASSQSTGAEQYF
. | TRBD2 | TRBJ2-1 | TRBV7-9 | TGTGCCAGCAGGATACCCGGGGGACTAGAAGGCTACAATGAGCAGTTCTTC | CASRIPGGLEGYNEQFF
. | . | TRBJ2-1 | TRBV4-2 | TGTGCCAGCAGCCAAGATAGGAGGGCCCCCTACAATGAGCAGTTCTTC | CASSQDRRAPYNEQFF
. | TRBD2 | TRBJ2-7 | TRBV20-1 | TGCAGTGCTACCTCTAGCGGGGCCTACGAGCAGTACTTC | CSATSSGAYEQYF
once | . | TRBJ2-1 | TRBV5-1 | TGCGCCAGCAGCGTGTGGATCGGGGAAGGTGAGCAGTTCTTC | CASSVWIGEGEQFF
. | . | TRBJ1-1 | TRBV6-6 | TGTGCCAGCAGTTACCTTGCCTGGCCGAGGGAGAGGACTGAAGCTTTCTTT | CASSYLAWPRERTEAFF
. | TRBD2 | TRBJ2-7 | TRBV10-2 | TGCGCCAGCAGTGAGTCGAGGCTAGCGGGAGCCCTCTCCTACGAGCAGTACTTC | CASSESRLAGALSYEQYF
few | . | TRBJ2-4 | TRBV4-2 | TGTGCCAGCAGCCAAGAAGCGGGAGCCAAAAACATTCAGTACTTC | CASSQEAGAKNIQYF
. | . | TRBJ2-7 | TRBV5-1 | TGCGCCAGCAGCTTGGCGAGGCTAGCGCATGGCTACGAGCAGTACTTC | CASSLARLAHGYEQYF
. | TRBD1 | TRBJ1-6 | TRBV7-2 | TGTGCCAGCAGCGCCCAAGGGGACAGCTTCTATAATTCACCCCTCCACTTT | CASSAQGDSFYNSPLHF
few | TRBD2 | TRBJ2-5 | TRBV20-1 | TGCAGTGCAAAAGATCTAGCGGGTCGGGAGACCCAGTACTTC | CSAKDLAGRETQYF
. | TRBD1 | TRBJ1-2 | TRBV7-3 | TGTGCCAGCAGCTCTTCCGGGACAGGGGAAGGCTACACCTTC | CASSSSGTGEGYTF
few | TRBD1 | TRBJ2-7 | TRBV5-1 | TGCGCCAGCAGCTTGGGGGGGACAGCATCCTACGAGCAGTACTTC | CASSLGGTASYEQYF
. | . | TRBJ1-6 | TRBV6-1 | TGTGCCAGCAGTGTGGAAGGCCAGGGAAATTCACCCCTCCACTTT | CASSVEGQGNSPLHF
. | TRBD2 | TRBJ2-1 | TRBV5-1 | TGCGCCAGCAGCTTGGTGACTAGCGGGAGCAATGAGCAGTTCTTC | CASSLVTSGSNEQFF
. | . | TRBJ2-1 | TRBV12-3/TRBV12-4 | TGTGCCAGCTCCACCGTCAATGAGCAGTTCTTC | CASSTVNEQFF
. | . | TRBJ2-7 | TRBV20-1 | TGCAGTGCGGACCGACCCATACTAAGATCCCACGAGCAGTACTTC | CSADRPILRSHEQYF
few | TRBD2 | TRBJ2-1 | TRBV7-3 | TGTGCCAGCAGCCCCCCGGGACTAGCGGGGAGTGAGCAGTTCTTC | CASSPPGLAGSEQFF
. | . | TRBJ2-3 | TRBV5-1 | TGCGTCAGCAGCTTTGGAACAGATACGCAGTATTTT | CVSSFGTDTQYF
few | . | TRBJ2-7 | TRBV4-1 | TGCGCCAGCAGACAAACCGGGGGAGGAAAACTGGAGCAGTACTTC | CASRQTGGGKLEQYF
. | TRBD1 | TRBJ2-3 | TRBV20-1 | TGCAGTGCTAGATCAGGGAGCGATGGACAGGGGAGCCGAACAGATACGCAGTATTTT | CSARSGSDGQGSRTDTQYF
. | TRBD1 | TRBJ1-1 | TRBV12-3/TRBV12-4 | TGTGCCAGCAGTTCGGACAGGAGAAGAGGCGCGGCTTTCTTT | CASSSDRRRGAAFF
few | . | TRBJ2-7 | TRBV7-4 | TGTGCCAGCAGCTTAGGAGGCTTTGGACCTTACTACGAGCAGTACTTC | CASSLGGFGPYYEQYF
. | TRBD2 | TRBJ2-7 | TRBV12-3/TRBV12-4 | TGTGCCAGCAGATCCTCTAGCGGGGGGGCCTTAAACGAGCAGTACTTC | CASRSSSGGALNEQYF